Below, 13 T cell receptor beta chains from the same sample are listed, as sequenced in a study of cytomegalovirus exposure and HLA in healthy donors. PCR primers comprised 60 Vbeta and 13 Jbeta primers. The data were produced by immunoSEQ multiplex PCR, yet TCRdb's version contains in-frame clones alone and is incomplete. The profile shows roughly 180,000 clones, 80% of them singletons. The sequencing sample was made of PBMCs. Source of these receptors: a man aged 25-45 years in good health and CMV-seronegative.

The V gene is TRBV19, the J gene TRBJ1-2, with 8 bases matching TRBD1. Germline lookup yields CDR1 LNHDA and CDR2 SQIVND (reference sequence). Trimming removed 6 bases from V and 6 bases from J; junction bases left unmatched: 3. The CDR3 is made up of 12 amino acids. CDR3 DNA: TGTGCCAGTAGGACAGGGGATAATGGCTACACCTTC. Its protein is CASRTGDNGYTF.

The chain couples TRBV5-1 to TRBJ2-1; TRBD1 agrees at 9 bases. This CDR3 comprises 14 residues. The germline V gene encodes CDR1 SGHRS and CDR2 YFSETQ. V dropped 4 bases and J dropped 7; count of bases not matched to a gene: 6. This chain's CDR3 is CASSRDRASNEQFF. The CDR3 nucleotides read TGCGCCAGCAGCCGGGACAGGGCTTCTAATGAGCAGTTCTTC.

The gene calls are TRBV7-3 and TRBJ2-1; TRBD1 matches 9 bases. Germline trimming cut 5 bases from V and 11 bases from J; bases unmatched to any gene: 7. This CDR3 has 13 residues. Per germline, CDR1 SGHTA and CDR2 FQGTGA. CDR3 sequence: CASSRRQGDKQFF. Here the CDR3 DNA reads TGTGCCAGCAGCCGAAGACAGGGGGATAAGCAGTTCTTC.

The chain links TRBV28 to TRBJ2-2; D possibly corresponds to TRBD1 (5 bases). This CDR3 has 14 residues. CDR1 and CDR2 from the germline V gene are MDHEN and SYDVKM. Trimming left V 11 bases short and J 0 bases short, with 13 bases between. The CDR3 DNA reads TGTGCCGCTTACAGGACAACGAACACCGGGGAGCTGTTTTTT. This translates into CAAYRTTNTGELFF.

The CDR3 loop reads CASKKRDRETEAFF. CDR3 in DNA: TGTGCCAGCAAAAAAAGGGACAGGGAAACTGAAGCTTTCTTT. This rearrangement joins TRBV5-4 to TRBJ1-1; TRBD1 matches 9 bases. Germline V gives CDR1 SGHNT, CDR2 YYREEE (reference sequence). The CDR3 sequence is 14 residues long. The V segment lost 6 bases and the J segment 5 bases; nucleotides outside the gene matches: 8.

This rearrangement joins TRBV4-3 to TRBJ1-6; weak D call: TRBD1 (6 bases). The CDR3 contains 14 residues. Germline loops: CDR1 LGHNA, CDR2 YSLEER. V gave up 4 bases and J gave up 8 bases, with 12 bases separating them. CDR3 sequence reads: CASSLQGSDSPLHF. The DNA for the CDR3 is TGCGCCAGCAGCCTCCAGGGGTCGGATTCACCCCTCCACTTT.

This chain joins TRBV15 and TRBJ2-1; TRBD1 agrees at 7 bases. The CDR3 is 16 residues long. V trimming: 1 base; J trimming: 9 bases; junction bases outside the gene matches: 12. Germline V lookup: CDR1 LNHNV, CDR2 YYDKDF (reference sequence). The CDR3 sequence is CATSRGWGTATGEQFF. The CDR3 bases are TGTGCCACCAGCAGAGGGTGGGGGACAGCTACCGGTGAGCAGTTCTTC.

The rearrangement joins TRBV7-9 to TRBJ1-5; D uncertain. V lost 1 base and J lost 4, with 5 bases in between. CDR1 is SEHNR and CDR2 is FQNEAQ in the germline V gene (reference sequence). The CDR3 length is 13 residues. In nucleotides, the CDR3 is TGTGCCAGCAGCTTAGACGGGAATCAGCCCCAGCATTTT. This encodes CASSLDGNQPQHF.

The V call is TRBV6-1, the J call TRBJ1-5, with no clear D. Germline values: CDR1 MNHNS, CDR2 SASEGT. The V gene lost 3 bases and the J gene lost 3 bases, with 24 bases spanning the gap. The CDR3 contains 19 residues. DNA of the CDR3: TGTGCCAGCAGTGACCGACCGACCGACGGAGCCCAATTCAATCAGCCCCAGCATTTT. This translates into CASSDRPTDGAQFNQPQHF.

This clone came up a few times. The V and J genes are TRBV5-1 and TRBJ2-7, with 11 bases matching TRBD1. Unmatched junction bases numbered 3, after V lost 4 bases and J lost 6 bases. The CDR3 extends over 13 amino acids. CDR1 is SGHRS, CDR2 YFSETQ, per germline. The CDR3 DNA reads TGCGCCAGCAGCCCGGGACAGGGGGGCGAGCAGTACTTC. This codes for CASSPGQGGEQYF.

This rearrangement joins TRBV19 to TRBJ2-1, with 8 nucleotides matching TRBD2. This CDR3 comprises 15 residues. Per germline, CDR1 LNHDA and CDR2 SQIVND (reference sequence). The ends lost 4 bases at V and 5 bases at J; junction bases unmatched: 7. Here the CDR3 DNA reads TGTGCCAGTAGTAGAAAGCGGGAGACTGACAATGAGCAGTTCTTC. It yields the protein CASSRKRETDNEQFF.

This sequence joins TRBV7-8 and TRBJ2-5, with D possibly being TRBD2 (6 bases). The CDR3 totals 16 residues. Trimming removed 1 base from V and 0 bases from J, with 12 bases in between. Per germline, CDR1 SGHVS and CDR2 FQNEAQ. CDR3 DNA: TGTGCCAGCAGCTTAGGGCTAGCGAGCAACCAAGAGACCCAGTACTTC. This encodes CASSLGLASNQETQYF.

V gene TRBV28 combines with J gene TRBJ2-7; tentatively, D is TRBD1 (6 bases). The length of the CDR3 is 13 residues. Germline-derived CDR1 and CDR2 are MDHEN and SYDVKM. Trimming cost V 5 bases and J 4 bases, with 12 bases left between them. The CDR3 spells CASSPRTEYEQYF. The CDR3 DNA follows: TGTGCCAGCAGTCCCCGGACAGAGTACGAGCAGTACTTC.